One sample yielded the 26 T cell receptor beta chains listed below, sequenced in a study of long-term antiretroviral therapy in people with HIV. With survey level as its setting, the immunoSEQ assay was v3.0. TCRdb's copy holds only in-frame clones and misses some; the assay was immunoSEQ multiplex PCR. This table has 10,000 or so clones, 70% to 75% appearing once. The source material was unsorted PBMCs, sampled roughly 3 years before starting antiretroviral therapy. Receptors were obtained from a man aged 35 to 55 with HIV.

CDR3 residues: CASSDSDRAQPQHF. In DNA form, the CDR3 reads TGTGCCAGCAGTGACTCGGACAGGGCCCAGCCCCAGCATTTT. The chain joins TRBV28 to TRBJ1-5, with TRBD1 identical over 8 bases. This CDR3 comprises 14 residues. Germline V lookup: CDR1 MDHEN, CDR2 SYDVKM. The V gene end was trimmed by 5 bases and the J gene end by 7 bases; junction bases not matched to a gene: 7.

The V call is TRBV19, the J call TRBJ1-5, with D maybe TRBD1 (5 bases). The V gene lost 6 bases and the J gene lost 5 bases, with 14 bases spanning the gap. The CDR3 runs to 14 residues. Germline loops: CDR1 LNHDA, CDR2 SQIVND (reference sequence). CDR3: CASRDGGYDQPQHF. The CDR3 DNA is TGTGCCAGTAGGGATGGGGGATACGATCAGCCCCAGCATTTT.

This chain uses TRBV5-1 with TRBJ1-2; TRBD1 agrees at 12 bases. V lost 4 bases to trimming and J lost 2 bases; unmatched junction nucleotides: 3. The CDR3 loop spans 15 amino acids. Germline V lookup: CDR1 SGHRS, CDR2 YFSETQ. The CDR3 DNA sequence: TGCGCCAGCAGCCCCGGGACAGGGGGCAACTATGGCTACACCTTC. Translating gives CASSPGTGGNYGYTF.

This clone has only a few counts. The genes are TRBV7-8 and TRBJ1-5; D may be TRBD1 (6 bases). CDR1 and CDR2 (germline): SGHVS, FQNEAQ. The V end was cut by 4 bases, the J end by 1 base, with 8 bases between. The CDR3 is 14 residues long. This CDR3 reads CASSYGQSNQPQHF. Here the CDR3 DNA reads TGTGCCAGCAGCTACGGACAGAGCAATCAGCCCCAGCATTTT.

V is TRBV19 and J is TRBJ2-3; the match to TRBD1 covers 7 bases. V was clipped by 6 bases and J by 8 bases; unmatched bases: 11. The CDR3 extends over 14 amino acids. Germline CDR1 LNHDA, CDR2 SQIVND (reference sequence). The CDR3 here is CASSSQGSTSTQYF. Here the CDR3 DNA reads TGTGCCAGTAGCTCACAGGGGTCTACTTCTACGCAGTATTTT. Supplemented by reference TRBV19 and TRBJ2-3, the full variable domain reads DGGITQSPKYLFRKEGQNVTLSCEQNLNHDAMYWYRQDPGQGLRLIYYSQIVNDFQKGDIAEGYSVSREKKESFPLTVTSAQKNPTAFYLCASSSQGSTSTQYFGPGTRLTVL.

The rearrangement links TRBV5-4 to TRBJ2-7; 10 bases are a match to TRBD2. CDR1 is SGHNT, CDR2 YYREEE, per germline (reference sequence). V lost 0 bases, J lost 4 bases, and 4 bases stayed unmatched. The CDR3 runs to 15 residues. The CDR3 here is CASSLASGRLYEQYF. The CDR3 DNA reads TGTGCCAGCAGCTTGGCTAGCGGGAGACTTTACGAGCAGTACTTC.

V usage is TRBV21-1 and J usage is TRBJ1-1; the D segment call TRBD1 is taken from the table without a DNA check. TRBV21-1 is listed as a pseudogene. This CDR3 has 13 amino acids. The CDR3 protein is CASSKATGRGAFF. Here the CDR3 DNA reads TGTGCCAGCAGCAAGGCGACAGGTCGGGGAGCTTTCTTT.

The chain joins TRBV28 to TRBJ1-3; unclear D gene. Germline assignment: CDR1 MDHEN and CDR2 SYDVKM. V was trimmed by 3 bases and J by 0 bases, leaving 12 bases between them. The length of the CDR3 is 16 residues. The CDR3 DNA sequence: TGTGCCAGCAGTTTTTGGTTCGAAAGCTCTGGAAACACCATATATTTT. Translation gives CASSFWFESSGNTIYF.

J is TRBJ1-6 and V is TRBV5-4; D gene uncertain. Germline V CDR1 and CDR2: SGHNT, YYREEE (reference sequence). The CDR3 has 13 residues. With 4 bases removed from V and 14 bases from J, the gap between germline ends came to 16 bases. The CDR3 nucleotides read TGTGCCAGCAGCCTACCGGGGAGTCTTGCCCTCCACTTT. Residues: CASSLPGSLALHF.

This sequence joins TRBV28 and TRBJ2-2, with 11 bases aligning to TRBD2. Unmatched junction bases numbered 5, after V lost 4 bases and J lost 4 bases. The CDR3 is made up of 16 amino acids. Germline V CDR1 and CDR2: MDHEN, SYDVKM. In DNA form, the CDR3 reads TGTGCCAGCAGTTCCGGGACTAGCGGTTTCACCGGGGAGCTGTTTTTT. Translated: CASSSGTSGFTGELFF.

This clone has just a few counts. Here the CDR3 DNA reads TGTGCCACCAGTGAGGAGGGCGAGGATACGCAGTATTTT. It translates to CATSEEGEDTQYF. The J gene is TRBJ2-3, the V gene TRBV7-3; D possibly corresponds to TRBD2 (6 bases). Trimming pared 10 bases from V and 6 bases from J, leaving 17 bases between. The CDR3 spans 13 residues. Germline V gives CDR1 SGHTA, CDR2 FQGTGA.

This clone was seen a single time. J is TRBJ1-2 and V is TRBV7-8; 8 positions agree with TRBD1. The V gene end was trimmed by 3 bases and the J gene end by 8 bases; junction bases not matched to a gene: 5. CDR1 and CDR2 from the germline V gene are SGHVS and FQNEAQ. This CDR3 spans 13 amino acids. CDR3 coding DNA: TGTGCCAGCAGCTTGGACAGGGAAGTCGGCTACACCTTC. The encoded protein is CASSLDREVGYTF.

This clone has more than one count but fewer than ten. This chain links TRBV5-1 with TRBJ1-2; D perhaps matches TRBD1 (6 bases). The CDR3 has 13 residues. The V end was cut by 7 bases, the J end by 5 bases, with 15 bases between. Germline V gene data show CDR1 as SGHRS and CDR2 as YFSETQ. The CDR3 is CASSSGQSYGYTF. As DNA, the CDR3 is TGCGCCAGCTCTTCGGGACAATCGTATGGCTACACCTTC. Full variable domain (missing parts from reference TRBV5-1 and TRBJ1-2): KAGVTQTPRYLIKTRGQQVTLSCSPISGHRSVSWYQQTPGQGLQFLFEYFSETQRNKGNFPGRFSGRQFSNSRSEMNVSTLELGDSALYLCASSSGQSYGYTFGSGTRLTVV.

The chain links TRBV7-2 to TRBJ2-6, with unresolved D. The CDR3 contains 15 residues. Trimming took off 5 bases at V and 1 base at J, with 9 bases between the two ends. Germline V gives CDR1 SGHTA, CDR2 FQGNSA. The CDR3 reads CASSPQRSGANVLTF. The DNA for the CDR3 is TGTGCCAGCAGCCCCCAAAGGTCTGGGGCCAACGTCCTGACTTTC.

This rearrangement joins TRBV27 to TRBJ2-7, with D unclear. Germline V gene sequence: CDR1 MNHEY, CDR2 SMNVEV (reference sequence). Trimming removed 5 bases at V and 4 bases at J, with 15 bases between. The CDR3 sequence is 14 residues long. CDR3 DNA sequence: TGTGCCAGCAGTCTCCGATCGCCGAGGTACGAGCAGTACTTC. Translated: CASSLRSPRYEQYF.

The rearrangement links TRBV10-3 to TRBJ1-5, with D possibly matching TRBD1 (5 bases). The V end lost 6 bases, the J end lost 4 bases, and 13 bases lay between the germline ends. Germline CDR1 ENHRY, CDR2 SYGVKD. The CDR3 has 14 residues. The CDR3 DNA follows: TGTGCCATCAGCACCGGGACCCAAAATCAGCCCCAGCATTTT. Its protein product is CAISTGTQNQPQHF.

CDR3 amino acids: CASSSLDLNTEAFF. The CDR3 coding sequence is TGTGCCAGCAGCTCCCTGGACTTAAACACTGAAGCTTTCTTT. The gene calls are TRBV13 and TRBJ1-1, with D unresolved. The CDR3 length is 14 residues. Between the trimmed V and J ends, which lost 4 bases and 2 bases, there was a span of 11 bases. The germline CDR1 and CDR2 sequences are PRHDT and FYEKMQ (reference sequence).

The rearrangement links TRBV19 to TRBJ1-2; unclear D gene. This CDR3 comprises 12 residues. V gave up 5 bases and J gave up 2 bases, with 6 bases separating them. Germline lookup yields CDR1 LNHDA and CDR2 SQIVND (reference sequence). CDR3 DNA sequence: TGTGCCAGTAGTGTCCGGAACTATGGCTACACCTTC. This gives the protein CASSVRNYGYTF.

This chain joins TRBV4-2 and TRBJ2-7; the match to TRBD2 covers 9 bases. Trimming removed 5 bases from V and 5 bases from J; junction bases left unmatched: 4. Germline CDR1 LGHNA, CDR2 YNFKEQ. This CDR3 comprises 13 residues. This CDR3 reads CASSYSSGNEQYF. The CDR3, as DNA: TGTGCCAGCAGCTATTCTAGCGGGAACGAGCAGTACTTC.

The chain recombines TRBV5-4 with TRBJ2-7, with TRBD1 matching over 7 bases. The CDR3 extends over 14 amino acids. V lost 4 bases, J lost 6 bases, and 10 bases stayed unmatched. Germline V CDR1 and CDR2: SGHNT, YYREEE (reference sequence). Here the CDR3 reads CASSPNRGILEQYF. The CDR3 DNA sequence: TGTGCCAGCAGCCCCAACAGGGGAATACTCGAGCAGTACTTC.

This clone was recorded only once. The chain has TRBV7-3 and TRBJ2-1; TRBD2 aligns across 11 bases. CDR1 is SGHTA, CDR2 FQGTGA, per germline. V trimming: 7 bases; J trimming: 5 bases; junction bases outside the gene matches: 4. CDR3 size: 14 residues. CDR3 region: CASKTSGSNNEQFF. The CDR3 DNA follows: TGTGCCAGCAAAACTAGCGGGAGCAACAATGAGCAGTTCTTC.

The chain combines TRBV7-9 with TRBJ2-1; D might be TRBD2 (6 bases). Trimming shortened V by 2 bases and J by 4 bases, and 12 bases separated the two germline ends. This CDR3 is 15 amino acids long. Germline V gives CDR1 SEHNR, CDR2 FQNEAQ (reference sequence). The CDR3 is CASSLSLAQYNEQFF. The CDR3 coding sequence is TGTGCCAGCAGCTTATCACTAGCCCAATACAATGAGCAGTTCTTC.

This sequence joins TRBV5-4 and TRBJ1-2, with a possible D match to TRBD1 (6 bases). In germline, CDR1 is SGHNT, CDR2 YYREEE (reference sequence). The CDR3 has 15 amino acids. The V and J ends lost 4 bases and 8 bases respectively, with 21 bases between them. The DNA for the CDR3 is TGTGCCAGCAGCGGCGGCGGGGGCCTCCTGGGAGGCTACACCTTC. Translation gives CASSGGGGLLGGYTF.

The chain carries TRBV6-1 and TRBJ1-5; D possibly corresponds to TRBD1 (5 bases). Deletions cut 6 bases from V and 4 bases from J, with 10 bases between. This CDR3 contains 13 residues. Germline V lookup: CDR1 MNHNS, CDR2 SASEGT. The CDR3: CASSGGGNQPQHF. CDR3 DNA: TGTGCCAGCAGCGGCGGGGGTAATCAGCCCCAGCATTTT.

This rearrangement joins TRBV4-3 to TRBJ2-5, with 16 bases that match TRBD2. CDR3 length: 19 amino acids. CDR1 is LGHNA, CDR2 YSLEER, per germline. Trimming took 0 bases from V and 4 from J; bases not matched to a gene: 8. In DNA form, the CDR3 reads TGCGCCAGCAGCCAAGATCGGGGACTAGCGGGAGGGGTTCCAGAGACCCAGTACTTC. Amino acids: CASSQDRGLAGGVPETQYF.

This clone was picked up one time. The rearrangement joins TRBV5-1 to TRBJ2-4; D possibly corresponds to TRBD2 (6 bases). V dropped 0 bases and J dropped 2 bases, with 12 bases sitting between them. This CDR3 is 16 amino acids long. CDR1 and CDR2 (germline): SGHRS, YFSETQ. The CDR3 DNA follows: TGCGCCAGCAGCTTGGGGGACTTACTAACCAAAAACATTCAGTACTTC. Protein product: CASSLGDLLTKNIQYF. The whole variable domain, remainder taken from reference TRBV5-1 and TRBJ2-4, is KAGVTQTPRYLIKTRGQQVTLSCSPISGHRSVSWYQQTPGQGLQFLFEYFSETQRNKGNFPGRFSGRQFSNSRSEMNVSTLELGDSALYLCASSLGDLLTKNIQYFGAGTRLSVL.